The TCR beta chain described here comes from a study of T cell responses to AZD1222 COVID-19 vaccine. Study outcomes and limitations: The donors showed a predominance of white British ancestry and of females, with possible underestimation of clonal diversity. Two AZD1222 administrations were followed by greater Spike-specific TCR breadth and depth.

The V end was cut by 10 bases, the J end by 2 bases, with 16 bases between. This CDR3 is built from 14 residues. CDR1 and CDR2 (germline): LNHDA, SQIVND (reference sequence). The protocol was immunoSEQ multiplex PCR, while the TCRdb copy is restricted to in-frame clones and leaves out a portion. The table lists more than 80,000 clones, approximately 90% of them singletons. On this clone: As yet, its antigen is unknown.

The chain links TRBV19 to TRBJ2-3; no reliable D call. Sequenced here: peripheral blood, sampled 28 days after the second AZD1222 dose. The sequence was collected from an adult who received the AZD1222 COVID-19 vaccine. The chain's CDR3 is CATSRQEPTDTQYF. The CDR3 DNA reads TGTGCCACGAGTAGGCAGGAACCCACAGATACGCAGTATTTT.